A selection of T cell receptor beta chains follows, all from one sample in a study of T cell changes during pregnancy in multiple sclerosis. Repertoires were generated with immunoSEQ multiplex PCR, while TCRdb's copy carries only in-frame clones and drops some. The top ten clones hold around 2% of a sample with 79,000 or so clones, approximately 90% of them seen once. The sequencing here drew on peripheral blood, taken in the first trimester of pregnancy. The receptors derive from a female donor in good health, enrolled as a control in a pregnancy study. Each CDR3 is given with its conserved first and last residue. The order of the fields is J gene, D gene, V gene, clone size, CDR3 protein, CDR3 DNA. D genes are given only for firm matches. Not every row has a clone size; where given, it reads once, few, many or a size class.

j_gene: TRBJ1-1
d_gene: -
v_gene: TRBV5-5
abundance: -
CDR3aa: CASSYVTGDTEAFF
CDR3nt: TGTGCCAGCAGCTACGTAACGGGGGACACTGAAGCTTTCTTT

j_gene: TRBJ1-1
d_gene: TRBD1
v_gene: TRBV10-3
abundance: few
CDR3aa: CAISETRQGEAFF
CDR3nt: TGTGCCATCAGTGAGACCAGACAGGGCGAAGCTTTCTTT

j_gene: TRBJ1-5
d_gene: -
v_gene: TRBV30
abundance: -
CDR3aa: CAWSKSQGPQHF
CDR3nt: TGTGCCTGGAGTAAGTCGCAGGGACCCCAGCATTTT

j_gene: TRBJ1-6
d_gene: TRBD1
v_gene: TRBV7-9
abundance: -
CDR3aa: CASSLTGGTSPLHF
CDR3nt: TGTGCCAGCAGCTTAACAGGGGGAACGTCACCCCTCCACTTT

j_gene: TRBJ1-2
d_gene: -
v_gene: TRBV11-2
abundance: -
CDR3aa: CASSLVPLLAGGQGYTF
CDR3nt: TGTGCCAGCAGCTTAGTCCCCCTCTTGGCCGGGGGGCAAGGCTACACCTTC

j_gene: TRBJ2-7
d_gene: -
v_gene: TRBV6-5
abundance: -
CDR3aa: CASSPANRRSYEQYF
CDR3nt: TGTGCCAGCAGTCCCGCCAACAGGCGCTCCTACGAGCAGTACTTC

j_gene: TRBJ1-5
d_gene: TRBD1
v_gene: TRBV5-6
abundance: -
CDR3aa: CASSLSGTGPNQPQHF
CDR3nt: TGTGCCAGCAGCTTAAGTGGGACAGGGCCCAATCAGCCCCAGCATTTT

j_gene: TRBJ2-1
d_gene: TRBD1
v_gene: TRBV5-1
abundance: once
CDR3aa: CASSPIPGQGNNEQFF
CDR3nt: TGCGCCAGCAGCCCAATACCGGGACAGGGAAACAATGAGCAGTTCTTC

j_gene: TRBJ1-1
d_gene: TRBD1
v_gene: TRBV29-1
abundance: once
CDR3aa: CSVKTGVNTEAFF
CDR3nt: TGCAGCGTGAAAACAGGGGTAAACACTGAAGCTTTCTTT

j_gene: TRBJ1-1
d_gene: -
v_gene: TRBV6-5
abundance: -
CDR3aa: CASSYSNGNTEAFF
CDR3nt: TGTGCCAGCAGTTACTCGAACGGGAACACTGAAGCTTTCTTT

j_gene: TRBJ1-4
d_gene: -
v_gene: TRBV4-2
abundance: -
CDR3aa: CASRRSPGVRVEKLFF
CDR3nt: TGTGCCAGCAGAAGATCACCGGGGGTAAGGGTTGAAAAACTGTTTTTT